This T cell receptor beta chain was retrieved from a study of early T cells in non-severe SARS-CoV-2 infection. Study-wide background: The study sequenced bulk RNA from unsorted whole blood, with chains unpaired. Findings of the study overall: Reliance on VDJdb matching favored anti-spike CD8 responses; private and CD4 specificities were missed.

The CDR3 is made up of 12 amino acids. Between the trimmed V and J ends, which lost 4 bases and 3 bases, there was a span of 9 bases. Germline CDR1 SQVTM, CDR2 ANQGSEA. This clonotype has more than one count but fewer than ten. As yet, its antigen is unknown. As part of library construction, unique molecular identifiers were attached to individual cDNA molecules. TCRdb reanalysed the 5' RACE reads using MiXCR and keeps one entry per CDR3 protein. The sample lists approximately 60,000 distinct CDR3 sequences, 9.5% to 15% seen once, with less than 1.5% in the top ten. The V gene is TRBV29-1, the J gene TRBJ1-2, with D possibly TRBD1 on 5 matching bases. The clonotype comes from an adult who was a healthcare worker with PCR-confirmed SARS-CoV-2 infection or an uninfected control (not recorded which). Sequenced material: whole blood. For the CDR3, the DNA is TGCAGCGTTGTCGGAGGGGACTATGGCTACACCTTC. This gives the protein CSVVGGDYGYTF.